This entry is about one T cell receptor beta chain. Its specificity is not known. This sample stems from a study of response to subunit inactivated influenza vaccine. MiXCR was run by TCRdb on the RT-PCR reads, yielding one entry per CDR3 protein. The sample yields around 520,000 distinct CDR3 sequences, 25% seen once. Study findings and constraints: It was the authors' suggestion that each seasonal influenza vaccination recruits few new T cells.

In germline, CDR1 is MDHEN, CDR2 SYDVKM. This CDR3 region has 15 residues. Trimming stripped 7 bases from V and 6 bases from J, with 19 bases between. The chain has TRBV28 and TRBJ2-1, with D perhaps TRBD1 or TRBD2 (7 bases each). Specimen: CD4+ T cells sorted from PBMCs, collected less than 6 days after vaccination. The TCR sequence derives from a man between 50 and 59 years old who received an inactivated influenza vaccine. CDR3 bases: TGTGCCAGCATCAAAGGGGGCGGGGGAACCAATGAGCAGTTCTTC. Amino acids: CASIKGGGGTNEQFF.